This is a list of T cell receptor beta chains from one sample in a study of PD-1 blockade in classical Hodgkin lymphoma. Assay: immunoSEQ multiplex PCR; the TCRdb copy retains only in-frame clones and omits some. Of 20,000 to 25,000 clones listed, approximately 81% were seen once; the top ten hold roughly a fifth. Sequencing used peripheral blood mononuclear cells (PBMCs), obtained before the second cycle of nivolumab. These receptors all stem from a human donor with classical Hodgkin lymphoma. The CDR3 runs from the conserved cysteine through the conserved F or W. A D gene is named only where the DNA matches it firmly. Rows may omit the clone size; those that give it use once, few, many or a size class.

size	D	V	J	DNA	CDR3
NA	NA	TRBV28	TRBJ1-4	TGTGCCAGCAGTTTAAGGGTTCCTAATGAAAAACTGTTTTTT	CASSLRVPNEKLFF
NA	NA	TRBV11-3	TRBJ2-5	TGTGCCAGCAGCCGACCGGGGGACCCACAAGAGACCCAGTACTTC	CASSRPGDPQETQYF
NA	TRBD2	TRBV10-2	TRBJ2-3	TGCGCCAGTGACCTCTCTAGCGGGTCGATGGATACGCAGTATTTT	CASDLSSGSMDTQYF
NA	TRBD2	TRBV30	TRBJ2-3	TGTGCCTGGAGATTGGGTGGGACTACTAGCACAGATACGCAGTATTTT	CAWRLGGTTSTDTQYF
NA	TRBD2	TRBV30	TRBJ2-7	TGTGCCTGGAGAAGAGGAGCGGGGGGCTACACCTACGAGCAGTACTTC	CAWRRGAGGYTYEQYF
NA	TRBD2	TRBV28	TRBJ2-3	TGTGCCAGCAGTGTATCGGGACTAGCGGGCCTAGGGGATACGCAGTATTTT	CASSVSGLAGLGDTQYF
few	NA	TRBV18	TRBJ2-1	TGTGCCAGCTCACCAGAGTTGGCTGAGCAGTTCTTC	CASSPELAEQFF
NA	TRBD1	TRBV5-1	TRBJ1-5	TGCGCCAGCAGCTGGACAGGGGGCGATCAGCCCCAGCATTTT	CASSWTGGDQPQHF
medium-sized	TRBD1	TRBV23-1	TRBJ2-7	TGCGCCAGCAGGGGTCGCGGACAGGGAGAGACGAGGGGGGCGAAGGGGCAGTACTTC	CASRGRGQGETRGAKGQYF
NA	NA	TRBV19	TRBJ2-2	TGTGCCAGTAGTCCCGCGAACACCGGGGAGCTGTTTTTT	CASSPANTGELFF
NA	NA	TRBV19	TRBJ1-1	TGTGCCAGTAGTCCCCCCGGGGCCGGGGGCACTGAAGCTTTCTTT	CASSPPGAGGTEAFF
NA	NA	TRBV2	TRBJ2-7	TGTGCCAGCAGAGCCCCAGGGGACCACGAGCAGTACTTC	CASRAPGDHEQYF
NA	TRBD1	TRBV11-2	TRBJ2-7	TGTGCCAGCAGCTTGTACAGGGGGCCATCCTACGAGCAGTACTTC	CASSLYRGPSYEQYF
NA	TRBD1	TRBV7-9	TRBJ2-3	TGTGCCAGCAGCTTAGGAGGGGGACAGGGTCCAGATACGCAGTATTTT	CASSLGGGQGPDTQYF
NA	NA	TRBV15	TRBJ2-1	TGTGCCACCAGCAGAGATCACGCAGGGACAAGCTCCTACAATGAGCAGTTCTTC	CATSRDHAGTSSYNEQFF
few	TRBD1	TRBV30	TRBJ1-6	TGTGCCTGGAGTCTAAGGGACAGATCACCCCTCCACTTT	CAWSLRDRSPLHF
few	NA	TRBV6-1	TRBJ1-2	TGTGCCAGCAGTGATCTTGAGGGCAGCATTTATGGCTACACCTTC	CASSDLEGSIYGYTF
NA	NA	TRBV2	TRBJ1-1	TGTGCCAGCATCTCTAGGGTTGAAGCTTTCTTT	CASISRVEAFF
NA	TRBD1	TRBV14	TRBJ2-7	TGTGCCAGCAGCCCGCAGGGACAGGGCCCTTGGGAGCAGTACTTC	CASSPQGQGPWEQYF
NA	NA	TRBV27	TRBJ1-6	TGTGCCAGCACTCGGGCGGGGGCCTATAATTCACCCCTCCACTTT	CASTRAGAYNSPLHF
NA	TRBD2	TRBV7-2	TRBJ2-2	TGTGCCAGCAGCCCTGGGACTAGCGTAGGCACCGGGGAGCTGTTTTTT	CASSPGTSVGTGELFF
NA	NA	TRBV5-1	TRBJ2-1	TGCGCCAGCAGCTTTTCCGGGACTACCGGAAGGGGGTACAATGAGCAGTTCTTC	CASSFSGTTGRGYNEQFF
NA	TRBD2	TRBV29-1	TRBJ2-1	TGCAGCGTTGAAGGCGGTGCGGGAGGGGGCTACAATGAGCAGTTCTTC	CSVEGGAGGGYNEQFF
NA	NA	TRBV25-1	TRBJ1-5	TGTGCCAGCAGTCATCCTTGGGAGGGGGAGGAGAGCAATCAGCCCCAGCATTTT	CASSHPWEGEESNQPQHF
NA	NA	TRBV5-4	TRBJ2-7	TGTGCCAGCGGGGTTCTGGGGTACGAGCAGTACTTC	CASGVLGYEQYF
NA	NA	TRBV5-1	TRBJ2-1	TGCGCCAGCAGCTTCAACACTGAGCAGTTCTTC	CASSFNTEQFF
NA	TRBD1	TRBV9	TRBJ2-5	TGTGCCAGCAGCGTAGAAGGGACAGGGGTAAGGGAGACCCAGTACTTC	CASSVEGTGVRETQYF
NA	NA	TRBV29-1	TRBJ1-5	TGCAGCGTCGGAACTGATCAGCCCCAGCATTTT	CSVGTDQPQHF
NA	TRBD1	TRBV7-9	TRBJ1-2	TGTGCCAGCAGCTTAGGGGACAGGGGCGGCTACACCTTC	CASSLGDRGGYTF
few	TRBD1	TRBV4-1	TRBJ1-2	TGCGCCAGCAGCCAAGTGTGGGACAGAGGGGATGGCTACACCTTC	CASSQVWDRGDGYTF
once	NA	TRBV7-9	TRBJ2-7	TGTGCCAGCAGCCCCTCAGCAGTCTCCTACGAGCAGTACTTC	CASSPSAVSYEQYF
NA	NA	TRBV5-6	TRBJ2-1	TGTGCCAGCAGCCCCTGGGCTCCAAGCTTCTACAATGAGCAGTTCTTC	CASSPWAPSFYNEQFF
NA	TRBD2	TRBV7-8	TRBJ2-5	TGTGCCAGCAGCTTAAATTTGCTAGCGGGGCGGGAGACCCAGTACTTC	CASSLNLLAGRETQYF
NA	TRBD2	TRBV30	TRBJ2-7	TGTGCCTGGAGTGAAATAGCGGGAGGATACGAGCAGTACTTC	CAWSEIAGGYEQYF
NA	NA	TRBV19	TRBJ1-4	TGTGCCACCAGGGCCAATGAAAAACTGTTTTTT	CATRANEKLFF
NA	NA	TRBV9	TRBJ1-1	TGTGCCAGCAGCGTTGGGTTGGGGGGAATGAACACTGAAGCTTTCTTT	CASSVGLGGMNTEAFF
few	NA	TRBV5-3	TRBJ1-2	TGTGCCAGAAGCTTGGAGGGAGGCTACACCTTC	CARSLEGGYTF
few	TRBD2	TRBV28	TRBJ2-1	TGTGCCAGCAGTACTTTAGCGGGAGACAACAATGAGCAGTTCTTC	CASSTLAGDNNEQFF
NA	TRBD1	TRBV9	TRBJ2-1	TGTGCCAGCAGCCCCCTAGGACGACAGGGCAATGAGCAGTTCTTC	CASSPLGRQGNEQFF
NA	NA	TRBV19	TRBJ2-7	TGTGCCAGTAGTAGGGCTGGGGCGTACGAGCAGTACTTC	CASSRAGAYEQYF
once	NA	TRBV5-4	TRBJ2-7	TGTGCCAGCAGCTTGACAGGGAGTGGGTCCGAGCAGTACTTC	CASSLTGSGSEQYF
NA	NA	TRBV7-6	TRBJ1-1	TGTGCCAGCAGCCCCCCCCGGGGAGATGAAGCTTTCTTT	CASSPPRGDEAFF
NA	NA	TRBV6-5	TRBJ1-2	TGTGCCAGCAGTTACTTCAGGGATTTCGGCTACACCTTC	CASSYFRDFGYTF
NA	NA	TRBV27	TRBJ1-1	TGTGCCAGCAGTTTGAGGCTGAACACTGAAGCTTTCTTT	CASSLRLNTEAFF
NA	NA	TRBV12-5	TRBJ2-3	TGTGCTAGCATCACAGATACGCAGTATTTT	CASITDTQYF
NA	NA	TRBV5-4	TRBJ2-7	TGTGCCAGCAGCCGCTGGGGGGCTTCAGAGCAGTACTTC	CASSRWGASEQYF
NA	NA	TRBV4-1	TRBJ1-5	TGCGCCAGCAGCCAAGAGTTAATGGGCAATCAGCCCCAGCATTTT	CASSQELMGNQPQHF
NA	NA	TRBV7-6	TRBJ1-6	TGTGCCAGCAGCTCCTCAACCGGGACGTCCGGTTCACCCCTCCACTTT	CASSSSTGTSGSPLHF
NA	TRBD2	TRBV9	TRBJ2-7	TGTGCCAGCAGCGCGAGACTAGCGGAGACCTACGAGCAGTACTTC	CASSARLAETYEQYF
NA	NA	TRBV1	TRBJ2-3	TGCACCAGCAGCCGGATGACTAGCGGGGGGCCGGCGCAGTATTTT	CTSSRMTSGGPAQYF
NA	NA	TRBV2	TRBJ2-3	TGTGCCAGCAGTCTAACAGATACGCAGTATTTT	CASSLTDTQYF
NA	NA	TRBV14	TRBJ2-7	TGTGCCAGCAGCCTCCGGACAGTTGGGAGCGGCGGGACAGCTTACGAGCAGTACTTC	CASSLRTVGSGGTAYEQYF
NA	NA	TRBV29-1	TRBJ1-4	TGCAGCGTTGGTGTGAGGGTCGGCGGGATTGAAAAACTGTTTTTT	CSVGVRVGGIEKLFF
NA	NA	TRBV19	TRBJ1-3	TGTGCCTCAGGGTGGAGCTCTGGAAACACCATATATTTT	CASGWSSGNTIYF
once	NA	TRBV6-6	TRBJ1-2	TGTGCCAGCAGTCCTCAGGGGCCAAACTATGGCTACACCTTC	CASSPQGPNYGYTF
few	NA	TRBV7-8	TRBJ2-2	TGTGCCAGCAGCTTAGGACAGAACACCGGGGAGCTGTTTTTT	CASSLGQNTGELFF
NA	NA	TRBV21-1	TRBJ1-2	TGTGCCAGCATTAAAAGGGGACAGGGGGATGGCTACACCTTC	CASIKRGQGDGYTF